The 8 T cell receptor beta chains below were found in one sample sequenced in a study of cytomegalovirus exposure and HLA in healthy donors. PCR amplification relied on 60 Vbeta primers (plus 13 Jbeta primers). The method was immunoSEQ multiplex PCR; TCRdb's version includes in-frame clones alone and lacks a portion of them. The sample holds some 150,000 clones, 70% to 90% seen once. Sequenced sample: PBMCs. Receptors originate from a woman in her thirties in good health and CMV-seronegative.

This clone was counted between two and nine times. The rearrangement uses TRBV7-6 and TRBJ2-6; TRBD1 matches 7 bases. CDR3 size: 15 residues. In germline, CDR1 is SGHVS, CDR2 FNYEAQ. V gave up 5 bases and J gave up 6 bases; unmatched junction bases: 7. CDR3 DNA sequence: TGTGCCAGCAGCCCGGACAGGATCTCGGCCAACGTCCTGACTTTC. Its protein product is CASSPDRISANVLTF.

The chain uses TRBV4-1 and TRBJ2-7, with a possible D match to TRBD2 (5 bases). Trimming shortened V by 8 bases and J by 3 bases, and 8 bases separated the two germline ends. Germline V gives CDR1 MGHRA, CDR2 YSYEKL. The CDR3 has 11 amino acids. This CDR3 is CASGGVYEQYF. DNA for the CDR3: TGCGCCAGCGGAGGAGTCTACGAGCAGTACTTC.

The chain combines TRBV27 with TRBJ2-1, with 11 bases that match TRBD2. Germline V lookup: CDR1 MNHEY, CDR2 SMNVEV (reference sequence). V gave up 1 base and J gave up 7 bases; unmatched junction bases: 6. The CDR3 consists of 16 residues. The CDR3 DNA is TGTGCCAGCAGTTTATGGGGGACTAGCGGTATGAATGAGCAGTTCTTC. It codes for CASSLWGTSGMNEQFF.

V is TRBV6-5 and J is TRBJ1-4; no definite D call. V dropped 8 bases and J dropped 3 bases, with 16 bases sitting between them. The CDR3 sequence is 15 residues long. CDR1 is MNHEY and CDR2 is SVGAGI in the germline V gene. Written as DNA, the CDR3 is TGTGCCAGCCGTACAATGGTTCTGTCTAATGAAAAACTGTTTTTT. Its protein is CASRTMVLSNEKLFF.

Only a few counts were recorded for this clone. The chain carries TRBV14 and TRBJ1-4, with D possibly being TRBD1 (6 bases). V shed 0 bases and J shed 0 bases, with 8 bases lying between them. The CDR3 contains 16 residues. Germline V CDR1 and CDR2: SGHDN, FVKESK. This chain's CDR3 is CASSQDAGATNEKLFF. CDR3 coding DNA: TGTGCCAGCAGCCAAGATGCAGGGGCAACTAATGAAAAACTGTTTTTT. The variable domain in full, with the rest retrieved from reference TRBV14 and TRBJ1-4, is EAGVTQFPSHSVIEKGQTVTLRCDPISGHDNLYWYRRVMGKEIKFLLHFVKESKQDESGMPNNRFLAERTGGTYSTLKVQPAELEDSGVYFCASSQDAGATNEKLFFGSGTQLSVL.

Written as DNA, the CDR3 is TGTGCCAGCAGCTTGATGGCTAGCGGGAGCACAGATACGCAGTATTTT. Translated, it gives CASSLMASGSTDTQYF. The gene calls are TRBV7-3 and TRBJ2-3; 8 nucleotides line up with TRBD2. J was trimmed by 0 bases and V by 3 bases; bases with no gene match: 5. The CDR3 runs 16 residues. Germline V gives CDR1 SGHTA, CDR2 FQGTGA.

The chain has TRBV5-1 and TRBJ1-1; 8 nucleotides align to TRBD1. Losses at the gene ends were 3 bases for V and 1 base for J; bases not matched to a gene: 5. The germline V gene has CDR1 SGHRS and CDR2 YFSETQ. This CDR3 is 15 amino acids long. The CDR3 spells CASSSQGATNTEAFF. The CDR3, as DNA: TGCGCCAGCAGCTCGCAGGGGGCAACGAACACTGAAGCTTTCTTT.

The chain couples TRBV18 to TRBJ2-3; 7 nucleotides align to TRBD1. CDR3 size: 16 residues. V lost 3 bases, J lost 11 bases, and 17 bases stayed unmatched. Germline CDR1 KGHSH, CDR2 LQKENI. This CDR3 is CASSPQGQMPQGKQYF. DNA for the CDR3: TGTGCCAGCTCACCCCAGGGACAGATGCCACAGGGGAAGCAGTATTTT.